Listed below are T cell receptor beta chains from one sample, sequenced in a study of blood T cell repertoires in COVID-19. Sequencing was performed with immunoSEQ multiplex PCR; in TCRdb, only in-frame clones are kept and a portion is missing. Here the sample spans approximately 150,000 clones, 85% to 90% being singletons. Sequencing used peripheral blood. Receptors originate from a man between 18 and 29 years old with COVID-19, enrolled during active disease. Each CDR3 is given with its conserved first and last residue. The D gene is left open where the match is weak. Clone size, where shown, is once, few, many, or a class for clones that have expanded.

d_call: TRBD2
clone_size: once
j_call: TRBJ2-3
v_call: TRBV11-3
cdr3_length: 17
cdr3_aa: CASSLGDYGRGVDTQYF

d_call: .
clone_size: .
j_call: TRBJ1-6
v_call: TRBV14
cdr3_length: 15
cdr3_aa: CASRQAGNYNSPLHF

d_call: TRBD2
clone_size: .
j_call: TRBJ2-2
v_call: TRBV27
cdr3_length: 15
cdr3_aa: CASSLRGRGTGELFF

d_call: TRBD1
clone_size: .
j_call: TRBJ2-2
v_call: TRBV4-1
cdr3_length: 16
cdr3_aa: CASSPGQGKNTGELFF

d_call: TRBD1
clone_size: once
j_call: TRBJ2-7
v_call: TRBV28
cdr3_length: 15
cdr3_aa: CASTPQGQDNYEQYF

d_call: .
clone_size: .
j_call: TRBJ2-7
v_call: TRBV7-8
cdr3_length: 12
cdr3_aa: CASSPTVYEQYF

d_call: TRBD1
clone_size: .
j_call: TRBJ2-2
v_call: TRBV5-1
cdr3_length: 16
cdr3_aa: CASSLGDRWNTGELFF

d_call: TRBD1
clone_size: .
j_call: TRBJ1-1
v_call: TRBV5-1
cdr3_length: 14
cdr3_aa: CASSPGTGDTEAFF

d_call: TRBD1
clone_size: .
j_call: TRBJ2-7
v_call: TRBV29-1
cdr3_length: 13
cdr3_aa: CSAVGPGGYEQYF

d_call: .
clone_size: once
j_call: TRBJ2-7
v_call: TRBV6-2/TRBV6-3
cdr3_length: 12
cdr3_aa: CASSKGFYEQYF

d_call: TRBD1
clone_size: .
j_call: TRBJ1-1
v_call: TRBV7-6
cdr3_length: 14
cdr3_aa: CASSRGGANTEAFF

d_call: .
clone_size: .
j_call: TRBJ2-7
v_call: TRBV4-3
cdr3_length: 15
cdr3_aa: CASSQGSQGIGEQYF

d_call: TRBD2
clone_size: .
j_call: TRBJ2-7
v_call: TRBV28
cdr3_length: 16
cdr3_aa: CASSLSLAGGFREQYF

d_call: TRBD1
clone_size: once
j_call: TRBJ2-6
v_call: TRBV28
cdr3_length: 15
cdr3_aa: CASSLDRAGANVLTF

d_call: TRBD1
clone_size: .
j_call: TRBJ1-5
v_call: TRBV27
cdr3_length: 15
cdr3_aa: CASSPTGEMVGPQHF